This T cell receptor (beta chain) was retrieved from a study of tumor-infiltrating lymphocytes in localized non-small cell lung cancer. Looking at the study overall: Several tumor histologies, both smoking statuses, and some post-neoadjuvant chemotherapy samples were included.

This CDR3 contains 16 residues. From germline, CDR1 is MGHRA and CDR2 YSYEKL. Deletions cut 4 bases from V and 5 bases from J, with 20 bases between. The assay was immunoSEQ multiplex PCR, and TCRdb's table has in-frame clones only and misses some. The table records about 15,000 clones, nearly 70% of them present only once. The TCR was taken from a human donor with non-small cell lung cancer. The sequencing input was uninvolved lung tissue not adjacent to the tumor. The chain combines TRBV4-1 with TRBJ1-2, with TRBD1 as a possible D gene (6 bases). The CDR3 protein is CASSLIATGLVYGYTF. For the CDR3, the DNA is TGCGCCAGCAGCCTAATTGCGACAGGCCTGGTTTATGGCTACACCTTC.